The clone carrying this T cell receptor (beta chain) has a count of ten or more. Its antigen is currently unknown. The V gene's germline CDR1 is DFQATT and CDR2 SNEGSKA (reference sequence). After removal of 3 bases from V and 2 bases from J, the junction contained 7 bases not matched to a gene. The CDR3 runs to 15 residues. These data come from a study of spatial heterogeneity in lung cancer. For the study at large: Alpha-chain sequences were detected in numbers that were consistently lower than beta-chain sequences. From matched bulk RNA-seq came a T cell module score, which showed a strong correlation with TCR transcript counts in tumor regions.

Whole-study results and caveats: Mutation counts in tumors were tracked by counts of expanded intratumoral alpha and beta TCRs.

The time point was: sample taken at primary tumor resection. Sequencing covered unsorted whole RNA taken from tumor, nontumor lung or frozen PBMC. TCR cDNA molecules were tagged individually, and each one carried a unique molecular identifier. Using its own MiXCR run on the 5' RACE reads, TCRdb lists one record per CDR3 protein. The sample shows about 3,300 distinct CDR3 sequences, about 3.5% of them seen only once. The material sequenced was lung tumor tissue, taken at surgery. The sequence came from a male donor with early-stage non-small cell lung cancer. The genes are TRBV20-1 and TRBJ2-3, with TRBD2 matching 8 bases. CDR3 in DNA: TGCAGTGCTAGTGAGACGGGGGGGCTCACAGATACGCAGTATTTT. It yields the protein CSASETGGLTDTQYF.